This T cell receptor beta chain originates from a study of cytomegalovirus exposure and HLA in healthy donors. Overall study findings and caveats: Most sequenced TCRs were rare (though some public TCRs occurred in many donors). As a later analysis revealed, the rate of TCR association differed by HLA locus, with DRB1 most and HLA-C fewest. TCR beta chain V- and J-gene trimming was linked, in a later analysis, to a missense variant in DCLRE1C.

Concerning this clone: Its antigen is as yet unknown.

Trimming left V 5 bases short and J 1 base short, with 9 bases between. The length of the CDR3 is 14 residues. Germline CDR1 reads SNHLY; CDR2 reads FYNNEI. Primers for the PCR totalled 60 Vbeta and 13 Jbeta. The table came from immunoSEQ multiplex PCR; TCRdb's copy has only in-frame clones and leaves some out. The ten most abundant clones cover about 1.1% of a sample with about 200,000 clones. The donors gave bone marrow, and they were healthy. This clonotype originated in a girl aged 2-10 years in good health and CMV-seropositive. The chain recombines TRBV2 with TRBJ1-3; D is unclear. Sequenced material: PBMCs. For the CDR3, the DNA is TGTGCCAGCAGTCCTTTTAAATCTGGAAACACCATATATTTT. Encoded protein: CASSPFKSGNTIYF.